This is a list of T cell receptor beta chains from one sample in a study of blood T cell repertoires in COVID-19. The repertoire was sequenced with immunoSEQ multiplex PCR; TCRdb's copy has only in-frame clones and lacks some. The top ten clones hold 8.5% to 12% of a sample with around 200,000 clones, approximately 78% of them seen once. The source material was peripheral blood. Source of these receptors: a woman older than 75 with acute or convalescent COVID-19. Both conserved end residues are part of each CDR3. D genes are given only for firm matches. Clone size is shown for a subset of rows, as once, few, many or a class of expanded clone.

V,D,size,J,DNA,CDR3
TRBV6-1,TRBD2,-,TRBJ2-1,TGTGCCAGCAGAGAAGGACTAGCGGGGGGGGATGAGCAGTTCTTC,CASREGLAGGDEQFF
TRBV7-9,TRBD1,few,TRBJ1-2,TGTGCCAGCAGACCGGACAGGTTAGGGCATGGCTATGGCTACACCTTC,CASRPDRLGHGYGYTF
TRBV5-1,TRBD2,-,TRBJ2-7,TGCGCCAGCAGCTTGGCGGGTAGCGGGAACTACGAGCAGTACTTC,CASSLAGSGNYEQYF
TRBV25-1,TRBD2,few,TRBJ2-3,TGTGCCAGCAGTCCGAGCGGGAGGCGTTTGATAGATACGCAGTATTTT,CASSPSGRRLIDTQYF
TRBV27,TRBD1,-,TRBJ1-6,TGTGCCAGCAGTTTCCGGACAGGGAGTTCACCCCTCCACTTT,CASSFRTGSSPLHF
TRBV28,TRBD1,-,TRBJ2-7,TGTGCCAGCTCCGGGACAGTGACCTACGAGCAGTACTTC,CASSGTVTYEQYF
TRBV6-1,TRBD2,-,TRBJ2-7,TGTGCCAGCAGTTTAACGGGACTAGCGGGAGGAGAGCAGTACTTC,CASSLTGLAGGEQYF
TRBV18,TRBD1,-,TRBJ2-7,TGTGCCAGCTCACAAAGGACAGGGGGAATTCCCTACGAGCAGTACTTC,CASSQRTGGIPYEQYF
TRBV4-3,TRBD1,-,TRBJ1-5,TGCGCCAGCAGCCAAGGGACAGGGAATCAGCCCCAGCATTTT,CASSQGTGNQPQHF
TRBV21-1,-,once,TRBJ2-2,-,CASSKLKAFGPGFGTGELFF
TRBV7-9,TRBD2,-,TRBJ2-5,TGTGCCAGCAGCCGTAGGAGGGGACTAGCGGGGTACCAAGAGACCCAGTACTTC,CASSRRRGLAGYQETQYF
TRBV19,-,few,TRBJ1-5,TGTGCCAGTAGTTCTTTCAATCAGCCCCAGCATTTT,CASSSFNQPQHF
TRBV4-2,TRBD2,-,TRBJ2-1,TGTGCCAGCAGCCAAGACGGGACTAGCGACTCCTACAATGAGCAGTTCTTC,CASSQDGTSDSYNEQFF
TRBV19,TRBD1,-,TRBJ1-5,TGTGCCAGTAGTATCGCGGACAGGGCCACTTATAGCAATCAGCCCCAGCATTTT,CASSIADRATYSNQPQHF
TRBV10-3,TRBD1,-,TRBJ1-6,TGTGCCATCAGTGAGCGGACAGGGGGTTCACCCCTCCACTTT,CAISERTGGSPLHF
TRBV7-6,TRBD2,-,TRBJ2-7,TGTGCCAGCAGCCCGACTAGCGGGGGGGAGCAGTACTTC,CASSPTSGGEQYF
TRBV19,TRBD2,-,TRBJ2-1,TGTGCCAGTAGTCCTTTAGCGGGAGAGGCCTACAATGAGCAGTTCTTC,CASSPLAGEAYNEQFF
TRBV6-2/TRBV6-3,TRBD1,-,TRBJ2-7,TGTGCCAGCAGTCCCGGGACAGGGGCCCCCTACGAGCAGTACTTC,CASSPGTGAPYEQYF
TRBV5-8,TRBD1,-,TRBJ1-2,TGTGCCAGCAGCTTGAGCAGGGGGCAGGGTGGCTACACCTTC,CASSLSRGQGGYTF
TRBV30,TRBD1,-,TRBJ1-5,TGTGCCTGGGGAACAGGGGGCCTCGATCAGCCCCAGCATTTT,CAWGTGGLDQPQHF
TRBV5-4,TRBD2,-,TRBJ2-2,TGTGCCAGCAGCTTGGGGGGCGGGAGGACCGGGGAGCTGTTTTTT,CASSLGGGRTGELFF
TRBV2,-,-,TRBJ2-5,TGTGCCAGCAGGTCCGGGACTGGCCCAGAGACCCAGTACTTC,CASRSGTGPETQYF
TRBV3-1/TRBV3-2,TRBD2,once,TRBJ2-3,TGTGCCAGCAGCCGGTGGTTAGCGGGGAGTAGCACAGATACGCAGTATTTT,CASSRWLAGSSTDTQYF
TRBV6-2/TRBV6-3,-,-,TRBJ2-5,TGTGCCAGCAGCCGGGATAGCGGCGAGACCCAGTACTTC,CASSRDSGETQYF
TRBV10-3,TRBD2,-,TRBJ2-7,TGTGCCATCAGTGAGTCGGCGGGAGAACGGGAGCAGTACTTC,CAISESAGEREQYF
TRBV28,TRBD1,-,TRBJ2-5,TGTGCCAGCAGTCCCCCGGACAGGGTTGCGAAGACCCAGTACTTC,CASSPPDRVAKTQYF
TRBV30,-,-,TRBJ2-7,TGTGCCTGGAGTGGGGGACTGAACTACGAGCAGTACTTC,CAWSGGLNYEQYF
TRBV6-2/TRBV6-3,-,-,TRBJ1-2,TGTGCCAGCAGTTACGACGGACTCTATGGCTACACCTTC,CASSYDGLYGYTF
TRBV28,TRBD2,few,TRBJ2-5,TGTGCCAGCAGTTTGCTGCTTGACGGGAGGGCCGGGACCCAGTACTTC,CASSLLLDGRAGTQYF
TRBV7-9,-,few,TRBJ1-2,TGTGCCAGCAGCTCGCAGGTCCCTCGAGTAGGGGAAGGCTACACCTTC,CASSSQVPRVGEGYTF
TRBV5-4,-,once,TRBJ2-1,TGTGCCAGCGGGACCTGGGGGGATGGCTACAATGAGCAGTTCTTC,CASGTWGDGYNEQFF
TRBV12-1,-,-,TRBJ2-3,TGTGCCAGCAGCTTTACGGGGAGGCTAGCGGGAGTGAAAGATACGCAGTATTTT,CASSFTGRLAGVKDTQYF
TRBV27,-,-,TRBJ1-3,TGTGCCAGCAGTTCCGAGGGTGGCGGTGGGCACACCATATATTTT,CASSSEGGGGHTIYF
TRBV19,-,-,TRBJ1-5,TGTGCCAGTTGGGACAAAGGGGGACCGAATCAGCCCCAGCATTTT,CASWDKGGPNQPQHF
TRBV9,-,-,TRBJ2-7,TGTGCCAGCAGCGTAGATCCGCGGGGTCCCCCCTACGAGCAGTACTTC,CASSVDPRGPPYEQYF
TRBV6-4,-,-,TRBJ1-1,TGTGCCAGCAGTGCCATCGCGGGCACTGAAGCTTTCTTT,CASSAIAGTEAFF
TRBV10-3,-,-,TRBJ1-6,TGTGCCATCACCCAGGGGCTGGATTCACCCCTCCACTTT,CAITQGLDSPLHF
TRBV6-6,TRBD1,-,TRBJ1-1,TGTGCCAGCATCGTGACAGGGCCCACTGAAGCTTTCTTT,CASIVTGPTEAFF
TRBV4-2,TRBD2,few,TRBJ2-1,TGTGCCAGCACACCGGGACTAGGAGACTACAATGAGCAGTTCTTC,CASTPGLGDYNEQFF
TRBV13,-,-,TRBJ1-2,TGTGCCAGCAGGCCTACAGAGAACTATGGCTACACCTTC,CASRPTENYGYTF
TRBV11-2,-,-,TRBJ1-1,TGTGCCAGCAGCTTGCTGGGGCAGGGAGGAAGCACTGAAGCTTTCTTT,CASSLLGQGGSTEAFF
TRBV5-1,TRBD1,once,TRBJ1-1,TGCGCCAGCAGCTTGGCCCTGACAGGGGCCACTGAAGCTTTCTTT,CASSLALTGATEAFF
TRBV5-4,TRBD2,-,TRBJ2-5,TGTGCCAGCAGCTTAAGGACTAGCGCTAGCCAAGAGACCCAGTACTTC,CASSLRTSASQETQYF
TRBV4-1,-,-,TRBJ2-2,TGCGCCAGCAGCCAAGATCCTATGGGAGTGGGCACCGGGGAGCTGTTTTTT,CASSQDPMGVGTGELFF
TRBV10-3,TRBD1,few,TRBJ2-7,TGTGCCACCACCCCGACAGGGTTTCTCTACGAGCAGTACTTC,CATTPTGFLYEQYF
TRBV5-4,-,once,TRBJ2-5,TGTGCCAGCAGCTTGGAGGTAGCGGCGGGGGAGACCCAGTACTTC,CASSLEVAAGETQYF
TRBV7-8,-,-,TRBJ2-1,TGTGCCATTAGACGGGGCTCCTACAATGAGCAGTTCTTC,CAIRRGSYNEQFF
TRBV11-3,-,-,TRBJ1-4,TGTGCCAGCAGCTTAGATTCTGCAACTAATGAAAAACTGTTTTTT,CASSLDSATNEKLFF
TRBV20-1,TRBD1,few,TRBJ1-2,TGCAGTGCTAGTTCTGGGACAGGAGAGGTAGGGATGGGCGGCGGCTACACCTTC,CSASSGTGEVGMGGGYTF
TRBV29-1,-,-,TRBJ1-1,TGCAGCGTTAGTTCGAGTTATGCCACTGAAGCTTTCTTT,CSVSSSYATEAFF
TRBV3-1/TRBV3-2,TRBD2,once,TRBJ2-5,TGTGCCAGCAGCCACCCAAACCCTAGCGGGAGGGCGTGGGAGACCCAGTACTTC,CASSHPNPSGRAWETQYF
TRBV5-1,-,-,TRBJ1-1,TGCGCCAGCAGCTTGGCCTCTGGGAGCACTGAAGCTTTCTTT,CASSLASGSTEAFF
TRBV3-1/TRBV3-2,-,-,TRBJ2-7,TGTGCCAGCAGCCAGCGAGGTGACGTCGACGAGCAGTACTTC,CASSQRGDVDEQYF
TRBV6-1,-,few,TRBJ2-7,TGTGCCAGCAGTGAAGTACAGTCCTACGAGCAGTACTTC,CASSEVQSYEQYF